This T cell receptor (beta chain) was identified during a study of cytomegalovirus exposure and HLA in healthy donors (dated by TCRdb to the late 2010s). Regarding the research as a whole: In an earlier analysis of fewer than 750 of the donors, less than 350 Gb of sequence data and 117 million unique TCR beta sequences from some 170 million T cells were reported. An early release covering around 630 HLA-typed donors comprised approximately 300 gigabases of sequencing data and approximately 85 million unique TCR sequences. Among the roughly 370 genotyped donors, under 90% belonged to the genetic ancestry cluster associated with self-reported Caucasian donors. The study aimed to test whether cataloging public T cell receptors could reveal signatures of past pathogen exposure. The T cell repertoires of 700 or so subjects were profiled by immunosequencing and related to cytomegalovirus serostatus. In addition to the first cohort of 666 subjects, a separate validation cohort of 120 different subjects was used. The study combined high-throughput TCR immunosequencing, statistical association of individual TCRs with disease status, and machine learning to predict cytomegalovirus infection status. To study patterns of TCR occurrence, a later analysis re-analyzed previously published TCR beta repertoires from under 750 donors and added high-resolution HLA genotyping. Rather than using new phenotypic data, the later analysis identified candidate immune exposures from TCR beta sequences and from how often those sequences occurred across donors. To decide whether each TCR beta V gene segment behaved as functional or pseudogenic, an earlier analysis of approximately 600 of the donors relied on high-throughput TCR beta sequencing. Donor age, sex, ethnicity and CMV serostatus were collected together with the repertoire data. A later genetic analysis used genome-wide SNP genotypes for about 55% of the 666 donors, treating that subset as a discovery cohort. Every repertoire in the discovery cohort had been generated on one and the same sequencing platform. HLA typing covered class I and class II loci at four-digit resolution. Typing coverage differed by locus: A, B, C, DRB1 and DQB1 were typed in about 629-640 donors, DQA1 in about 560, DPA1 in 600 to 610, and DPB1 in about 450. Four to six DR-DQ haplotypes were handled as single units for association and clustering because linkage in the cohort was strong. On average, around 240,000 unique TCR beta nucleotide sequences were sequenced per donor among 398 genotyped donors of the cohort, with 15% to 20% of those sequences being non-productive.

A remark on this clone: Its antigen is unknown. Base qualities are not provided; no much larger clone lies one nucleotide away.

What the authors observed across the whole study: A further reported finding was that TCR beta sequences accurately predicted the HLA-A and HLA-B alleles for most subjects in the first cohort. The 87-base-pair reads could not distinguish some IMGT-functional V segments, including TRBV6-2 and TRBV6-3, so those segments were excluded. When HLA alleles, especially DR and DQ, strongly co-occurred, attributing TCR associations to individual alleles was difficult. In vitro tests confirmed that three of the cytomegalovirus-associated TCR beta chains recognize cytomegalovirus antigens. According to a later analysis, TCR association rates differed among HLA loci, with DRB1 alleles showing the most associated TCRs and HLA-C alleles showing the fewest. The classifier was reported to diagnose cytomegalovirus status with high specificity and sensitivity in both the original cohort and the validation cohort. In a later genetic analysis, a missense DCLRE1C variant was associated with V-gene and J-gene trimming of TCR beta chains, and the association was replicated in an independent cohort. Immune exposure information for the cohort was limited to CMV serostatus. A later analysis found that HLA-associated TCR beta chains were more clonally expanded and had lower generation probabilities than equally common non-associated chains. In a later analysis, several top co-occurrence clusters were reported to appear linked to parvovirus B19, influenza, CMV and Epstein-Barr virus. The authors suggested that the approach could potentially be extended to other disease states and immunological phenotypes. Sequencing depth was assumed to be roughly uniform across donors in the presence/absence analyses, though that assumption may not hold. In a later analysis, most CMV-associated TCR beta chains were found to appear HLA-restricted, with HLA associations seemingly driven largely by CMV exposure. A group of highly shared sequence variants was considered likely to be a technical artifact of the sequencing pipeline. In an earlier analysis of around 500 of the donors, most TCR beta V segments appeared in productive rearrangements about 87% or about 30% of the time, broadly matching IMGT annotations. While some public TCRs were present in many individuals, most TCR sequences turned up only very rarely across donors. Because HLA typing was unavailable for some donors at each locus, only the typed subset was used in association tests. Because counts were too low, roughly 18 rarely observed V segments, including chromosome 9 orphons, were left out of the earlier analysis of approximately 500 of the donors. Specific HLA alleles were associated with 15,000 to 20,000 TCR beta sequences at a false discovery rate of 0.05 in a later analysis. According to a later genetic analysis, donors in an Asian-associated ancestry cluster had fewer N-insertions in productive TCRs than the approximately 700-donor mean. Only TCR beta chains were sequenced in this cohort, and the absence of alpha or paired-chain data limited detectable features. In the study, around 150 TCR beta chains were listed as associated with cytomegalovirus. Linkage disequilibrium might explain the correlated functional status among segregating V segments, but an unknown experimental factor could not be excluded.

The library was built by means of the immunoSEQ multiplex PCR assay. For the multiplex PCR, a mixture combining 60 forward primers for TCR Vbeta segments and 13 reverse primers for TCR Jbeta segments was used. Amplification of the CDR3 region of rearranged TCR beta genes was performed with a multiplex PCR assay on genomic DNA. Amplified TCR beta libraries were sequenced as 87-base-pair reads on the Illumina HiSeq System. The published analysis was carried out like this. Across the roughly 670 repertoires, a later analysis counted roughly 84 million unique TCR beta chains, some 11 million of which were shared by at least two donors. To remove PCR and sequencing errors, raw reads were error-corrected and collapsed into unique sequences using a nearest-neighbor algorithm that merged closely related sequences. To assign V, D and J gene segments, CDR3 sequences were aligned to IMGT reference sequences. For a sequence to be retained, a match of at least six nucleotides to both a V gene segment and a J gene segment was required. Rearrangements were called productive when the CDR3 lacked stop codons and stayed in frame with V and J; all others were non-productive. Following IMGT convention, CDR3 was defined as the stretch from the second conserved V-encoded cysteine to the conserved J-encoded phenylalanine. The earlier analysis of some 550 of the donors excluded any sequence lacking an unambiguous match to a single V gene segment. An earlier analysis of several hundred of the donors classified V segments as functional when productive rearrangements were above 56.7% and as segregating when the standard deviation between donors was above 5%. A statistical classification framework was built to diagnose cytomegalovirus status from the catalog of TCR beta chain sequences. V and J gene assignment, in a later analysis, came from comparing TCR nucleotide sequences with IMGT/GENE-DB human TR gene sequences. A later analysis assigned CDR3 sequences and most-parsimonious VDJ recombination scenarios with the TCRdist pipeline. A later analysis defined each TCR beta chain by its CDR3 amino acid sequence plus V-gene family, and excluded reads lacking a unique V-gene family. In a later analysis, nearly 600 highly shared, low-generation-probability nucleotide sequences were removed to address suspected cross-contamination and a sequencing artifact. A later analysis calculated a clonal expansion index for each public chain from normalized within-repertoire ranks of inferred template counts. In a later analysis, generation probabilities were computed with a VDJ recombination model fitted to out-of-frame rearrangements, and the resulting probabilities were checked against IGoR. A later analysis scored TCR-TCR, TCR-HLA and TCR-CMV co-occurrence with hypergeometric tests, applying a repertoire-size bias correction to TCR pairs. A later analysis estimated false discovery rates by permuting HLA or CMV assignments 20 times. In a later analysis, co-occurring TCRs were grouped using DBSCAN, with TCRdist sequence similarity added in when clustering inside HLA-allele-positive subsets. Repertoires with fewer than 30,000 or more than 120,000 public chains, plus five repertoires with anomalous nucleotide sharing, were excluded from co-occurrence clustering. In its TCRdb copy, this immuneACCESS table keeps in-frame sequences only and misses some clones. Where compared with another copy, unresolved V genes explain less than half of these, and the others have no known cause. That table is the source of V, J and clone size, and D and trimming were worked out from the DNA. For this sample the table gives about 160,000 clones, of which approximately 75% were detected only once. Jointly, the top ten make up approximately 2.3% of the sample.

The cohort comprised 670 or so healthy bone marrow donors. At the time of sampling, every cohort member was nominally healthy, though immune exposures that went unrecorded were likely present. The donor tested CMV seropositive and was one of the 289 seropositive cohort members. A peripheral blood sample was collected from each donor, and TCR beta sequencing was performed on peripheral blood mononuclear cells. Genomic DNA was extracted from the blood cell samples with the Qiagen DNeasy Blood Extraction Kit. CDR1 and CDR2 are drawn from the germline V gene: MNHNS, SASEGT. The CDR3 starts with the cysteine, ends with the phenylalanine, and has 14 residues. Kept here is only the CDR3 DNA, which spans 42 bases and is read in frame from base 1. V loses 5 bases, J loses 4 bases, and the germline ends lie 9 bases apart.

The chain joins TRBV6-1 to TRBJ2-6; the D gene is unclear. Material: PBMCs. This clonotype was sampled from a man in his fifties in good health and CMV-seropositive. The DNA sequence follows: TGTGCCAGCAGTTATCAGTTGGGGGCCAACGTCCTGACTTTC. This is translated as CASSYQLGANVLTF.